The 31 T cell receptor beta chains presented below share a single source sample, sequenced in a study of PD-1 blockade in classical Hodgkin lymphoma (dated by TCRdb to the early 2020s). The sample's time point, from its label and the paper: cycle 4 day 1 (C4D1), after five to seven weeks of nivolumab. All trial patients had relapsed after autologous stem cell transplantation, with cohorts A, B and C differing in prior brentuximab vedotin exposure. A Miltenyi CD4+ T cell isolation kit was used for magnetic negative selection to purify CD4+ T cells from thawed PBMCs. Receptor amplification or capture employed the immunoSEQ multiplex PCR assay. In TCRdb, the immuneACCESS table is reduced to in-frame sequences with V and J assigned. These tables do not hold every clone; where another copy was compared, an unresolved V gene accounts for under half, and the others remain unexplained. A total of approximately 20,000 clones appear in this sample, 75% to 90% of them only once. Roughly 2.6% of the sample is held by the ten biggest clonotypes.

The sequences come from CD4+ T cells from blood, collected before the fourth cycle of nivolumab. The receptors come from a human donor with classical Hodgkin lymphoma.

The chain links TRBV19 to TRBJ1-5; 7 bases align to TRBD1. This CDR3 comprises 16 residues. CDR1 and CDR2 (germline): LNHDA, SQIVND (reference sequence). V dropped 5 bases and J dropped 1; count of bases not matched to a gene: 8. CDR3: CASSPYSGGSNQPQHF. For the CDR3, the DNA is TGTGCCAGTAGTCCATACTCAGGGGGAAGCAATCAGCCCCAGCATTTT.

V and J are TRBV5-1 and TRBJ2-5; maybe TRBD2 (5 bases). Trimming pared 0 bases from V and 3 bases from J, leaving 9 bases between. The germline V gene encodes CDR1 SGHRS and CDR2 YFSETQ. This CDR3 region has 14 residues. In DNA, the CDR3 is TGCGCCAGCAGCTTGGCCGGACTCGAAGAGACCCAGTACTTC. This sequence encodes CASSLAGLEETQYF. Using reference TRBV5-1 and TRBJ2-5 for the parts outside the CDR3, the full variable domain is KAGVTQTPRYLIKTRGQQVTLSCSPISGHRSVSWYQQTPGQGLQFLFEYFSETQRNKGNFPGRFSGRQFSNSRSEMNVSTLELGDSALYLCASSLAGLEETQYFGPGTRLLVL.

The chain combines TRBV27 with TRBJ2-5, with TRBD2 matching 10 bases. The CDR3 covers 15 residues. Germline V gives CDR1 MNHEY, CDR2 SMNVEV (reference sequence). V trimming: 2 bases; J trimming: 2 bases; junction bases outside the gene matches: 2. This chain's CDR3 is CASSLTSGTQETQYF. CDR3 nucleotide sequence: TGTGCCAGCAGTTTAACTAGCGGGACGCAAGAGACCCAGTACTTC.

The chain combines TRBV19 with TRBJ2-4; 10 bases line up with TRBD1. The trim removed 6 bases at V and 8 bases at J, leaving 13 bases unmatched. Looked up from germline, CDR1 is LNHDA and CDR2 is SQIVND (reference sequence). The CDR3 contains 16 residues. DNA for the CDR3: TGTGCCAGTAGCCCGCTGACAGGGGGCATGGGGTACATTCAGTACTTC. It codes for CASSPLTGGMGYIQYF. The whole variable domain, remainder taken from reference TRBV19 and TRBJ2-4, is DGGITQSPKYLFRKEGQNVTLSCEQNLNHDAMYWYRQDPGQGLRLIYYSQIVNDFQKGDIAEGYSVSREKKESFPLTVTSAQKNPTAFYLCASSPLTGGMGYIQYFGAGTRLSVL.

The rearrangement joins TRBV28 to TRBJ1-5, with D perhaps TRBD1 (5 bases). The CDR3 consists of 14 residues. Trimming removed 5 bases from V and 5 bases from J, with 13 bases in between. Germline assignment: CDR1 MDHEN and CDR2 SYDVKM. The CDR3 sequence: CASSLWGGYQPQHF. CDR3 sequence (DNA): TGTGCCAGCAGTCTCTGGGGGGGTTATCAGCCCCAGCATTTT.

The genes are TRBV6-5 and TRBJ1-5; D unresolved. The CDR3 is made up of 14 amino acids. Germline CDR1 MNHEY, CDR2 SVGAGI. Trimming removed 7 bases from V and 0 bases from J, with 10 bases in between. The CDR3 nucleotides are TGTGCCAGCAATCGGATATATAGCAATCAGCCCCAGCATTTT. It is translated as CASNRIYSNQPQHF.

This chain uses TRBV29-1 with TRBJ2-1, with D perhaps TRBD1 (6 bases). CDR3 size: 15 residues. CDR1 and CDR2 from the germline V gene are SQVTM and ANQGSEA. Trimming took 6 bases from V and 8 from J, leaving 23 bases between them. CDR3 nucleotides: TGCAGCGTGCCGCGGACAGTGGGGTGGAGTGATGAGCAGTTCTTC. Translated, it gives CSVPRTVGWSDEQFF.

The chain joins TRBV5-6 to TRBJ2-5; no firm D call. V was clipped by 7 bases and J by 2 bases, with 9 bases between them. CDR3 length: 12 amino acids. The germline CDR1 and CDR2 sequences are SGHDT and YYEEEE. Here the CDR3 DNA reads TGTGCCAGCGGATCCCAACAAGAGACCCAGTACTTC. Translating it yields CASGSQQETQYF.

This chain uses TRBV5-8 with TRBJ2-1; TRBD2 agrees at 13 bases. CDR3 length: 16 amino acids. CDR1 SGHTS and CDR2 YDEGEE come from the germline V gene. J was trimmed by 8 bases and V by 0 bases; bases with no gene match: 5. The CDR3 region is CASSLGLAGGGDEQFF. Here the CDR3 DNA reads TGTGCCAGCAGCTTGGGACTAGCGGGAGGAGGAGATGAGCAGTTCTTC.

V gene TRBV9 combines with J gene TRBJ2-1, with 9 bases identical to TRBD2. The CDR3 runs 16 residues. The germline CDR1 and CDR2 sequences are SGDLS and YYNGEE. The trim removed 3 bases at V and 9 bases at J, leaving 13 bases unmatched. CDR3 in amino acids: CASSGVAGVVGGEQFF. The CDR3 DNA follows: TGTGCCAGCAGCGGAGTAGCGGGAGTAGTTGGTGGTGAGCAGTTCTTC.

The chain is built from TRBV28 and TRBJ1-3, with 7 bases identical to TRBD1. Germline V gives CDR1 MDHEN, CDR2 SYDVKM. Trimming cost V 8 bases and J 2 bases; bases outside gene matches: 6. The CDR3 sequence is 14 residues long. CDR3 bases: TGTGCCAGCGGACGGGACAGAACTGGAAACACCATATATTTT. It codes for CASGRDRTGNTIYF.

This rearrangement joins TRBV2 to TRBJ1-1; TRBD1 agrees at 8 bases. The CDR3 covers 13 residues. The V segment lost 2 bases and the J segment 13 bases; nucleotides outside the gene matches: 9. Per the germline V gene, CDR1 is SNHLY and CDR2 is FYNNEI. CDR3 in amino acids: CASSEIRRGLGFF. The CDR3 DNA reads TGTGCCAGCAGTGAAATCCGCAGGGGGCTTGGTTTCTTT.

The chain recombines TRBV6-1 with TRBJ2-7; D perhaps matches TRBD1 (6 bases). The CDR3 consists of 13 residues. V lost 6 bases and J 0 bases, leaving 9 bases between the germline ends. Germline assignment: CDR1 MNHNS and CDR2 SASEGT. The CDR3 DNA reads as TGTGCCAGCAGCAGGACAGCCTCCTACGAGCAGTACTTC. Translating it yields CASSRTASYEQYF.

The CDR3 loop reads CAWSSGQGEYEQYF. Here the CDR3 DNA reads TGTGCCTGGAGCTCGGGACAGGGGGAATACGAGCAGTACTTC. The chain uses TRBV30 and TRBJ2-7; 11 nucleotides agree with TRBD1. This CDR3 is built from 14 residues. Trimming took 3 bases from V and 4 from J; bases not matched to a gene: 5. Germline values: CDR1 GTSNPN, CDR2 SVGIG (reference sequence).

In DNA form, the CDR3 reads TGTGCCAGCAGTCACACTTACACAGATACGCAGTATTTT. It specifies CASSHTYTDTQYF. This chain uses TRBV6-1 with TRBJ2-3, with D uncertain. Looked up from germline, CDR1 is MNHNS and CDR2 is SASEGT. The CDR3 is made up of 13 amino acids. The V end lost 5 bases, the J end lost 2 bases, and 8 bases lay between the germline ends.

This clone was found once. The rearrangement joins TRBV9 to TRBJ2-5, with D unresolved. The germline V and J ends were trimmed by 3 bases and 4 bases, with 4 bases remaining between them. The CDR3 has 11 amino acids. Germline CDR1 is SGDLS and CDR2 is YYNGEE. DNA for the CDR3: TGTGCCAGCAGCGACTTAGAGACCCAGTACTTC. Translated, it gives CASSDLETQYF.

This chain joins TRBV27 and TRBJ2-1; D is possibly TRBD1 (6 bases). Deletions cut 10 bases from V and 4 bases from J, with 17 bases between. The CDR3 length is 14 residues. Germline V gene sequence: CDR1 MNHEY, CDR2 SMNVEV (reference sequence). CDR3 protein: CATRRGGRYNEQFF. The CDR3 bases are TGTGCCACCCGGCGTGGGGGCAGGTACAATGAGCAGTTCTTC.

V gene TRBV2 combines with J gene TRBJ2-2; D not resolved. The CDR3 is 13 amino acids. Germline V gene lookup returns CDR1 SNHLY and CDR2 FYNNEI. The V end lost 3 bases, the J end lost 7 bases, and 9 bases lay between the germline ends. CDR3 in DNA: TGTGCCAGCAGTGAGGATGGAAGCGGGGAGCTGTTTTTT. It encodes CASSEDGSGELFF.

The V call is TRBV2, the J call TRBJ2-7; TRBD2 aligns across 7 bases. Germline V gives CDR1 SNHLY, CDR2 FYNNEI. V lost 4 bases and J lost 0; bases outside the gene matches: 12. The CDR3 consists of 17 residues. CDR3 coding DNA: TGTGCCAGCAGTGTGTCGGTATGGCGGGGGACCTCCTACGAGCAGTACTTC. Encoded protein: CASSVSVWRGTSYEQYF.

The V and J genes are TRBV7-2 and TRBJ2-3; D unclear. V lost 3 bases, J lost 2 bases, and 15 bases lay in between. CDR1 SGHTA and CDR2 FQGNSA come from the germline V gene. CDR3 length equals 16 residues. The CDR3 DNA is TGTGCCAGCAGCTTGGTAACCCAGAAATTCACAGATACGCAGTATTTT. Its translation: CASSLVTQKFTDTQYF.

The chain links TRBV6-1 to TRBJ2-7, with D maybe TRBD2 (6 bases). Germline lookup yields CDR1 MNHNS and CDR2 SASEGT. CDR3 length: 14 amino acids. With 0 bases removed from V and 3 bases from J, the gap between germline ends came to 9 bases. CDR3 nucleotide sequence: TGTGCCAGCAGTGAAGCTGGTAGCGGCTACGAGCAGTACTTC. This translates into CASSEAGSGYEQYF.

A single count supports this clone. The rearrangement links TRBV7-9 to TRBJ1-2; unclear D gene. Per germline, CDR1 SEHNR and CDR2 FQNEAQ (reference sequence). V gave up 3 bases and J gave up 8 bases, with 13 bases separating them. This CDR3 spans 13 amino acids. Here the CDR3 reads CASSFFTIEGYTF. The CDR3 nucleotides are TGTGCCAGCAGCTTTTTCACTATTGAAGGCTACACCTTC.

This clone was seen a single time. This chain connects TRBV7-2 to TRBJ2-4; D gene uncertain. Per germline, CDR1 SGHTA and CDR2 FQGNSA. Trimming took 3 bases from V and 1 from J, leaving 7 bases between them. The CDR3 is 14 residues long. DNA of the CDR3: TGTGCCAGCAGCTTTTGGTTTGCCAAAAACATTCAGTACTTC. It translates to CASSFWFAKNIQYF.

As DNA, the CDR3 is TGTGCCTGGAGTTTGAAACAAATGAGAGCCTACGAGCAGTACTTC. It yields the protein CAWSLKQMRAYEQYF. This chain links TRBV30 with TRBJ2-7; D call uncertain. In germline, CDR1 is GTSNPN, CDR2 SVGIG (reference sequence). CDR3 length equals 15 residues. Trimming stripped 2 bases from V and 2 bases from J, with 16 bases between.

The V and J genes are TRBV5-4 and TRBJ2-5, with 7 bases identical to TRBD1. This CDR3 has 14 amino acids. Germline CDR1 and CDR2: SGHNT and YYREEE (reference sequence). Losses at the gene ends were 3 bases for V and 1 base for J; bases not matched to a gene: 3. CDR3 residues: CASSSGQSQETQYF. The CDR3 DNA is TGTGCCAGCAGCTCGGGACAGTCCCAAGAGACCCAGTACTTC.

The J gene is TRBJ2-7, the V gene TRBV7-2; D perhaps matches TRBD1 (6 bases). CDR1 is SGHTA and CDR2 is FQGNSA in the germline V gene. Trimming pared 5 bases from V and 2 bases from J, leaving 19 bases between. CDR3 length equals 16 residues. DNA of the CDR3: TGTGCCAGCAGCGAGAACCCCCAAGGGGGACCCTACGAGCAGTACTTC. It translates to CASSENPQGGPYEQYF.

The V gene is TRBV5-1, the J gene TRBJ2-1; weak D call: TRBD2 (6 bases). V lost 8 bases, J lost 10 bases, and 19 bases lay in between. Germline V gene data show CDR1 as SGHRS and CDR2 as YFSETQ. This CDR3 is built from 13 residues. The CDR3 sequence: CASSSGTPNEQFF. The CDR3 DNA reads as TGCGCCAGTTCCTCCGGGACTCCGAACGAGCAGTTCTTC.

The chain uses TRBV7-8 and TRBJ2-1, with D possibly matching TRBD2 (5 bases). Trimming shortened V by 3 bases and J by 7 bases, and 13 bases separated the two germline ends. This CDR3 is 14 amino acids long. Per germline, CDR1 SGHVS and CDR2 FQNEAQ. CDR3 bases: TGTGCCAGCAGCTTCAGTCGGTCGGGGAATGAGCAGTTCTTC. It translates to CASSFSRSGNEQFF. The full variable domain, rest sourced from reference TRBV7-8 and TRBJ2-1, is GAGVSQSPRYKVAKRGQDVALRCDPISGHVSLFWYQQALGQGPEFLTYFQNEAQLDKSGLPSDRFFAERPEGSVSTLKIQRTQQEDSAVYLCASSFSRSGNEQFFGPGTRLTVL.

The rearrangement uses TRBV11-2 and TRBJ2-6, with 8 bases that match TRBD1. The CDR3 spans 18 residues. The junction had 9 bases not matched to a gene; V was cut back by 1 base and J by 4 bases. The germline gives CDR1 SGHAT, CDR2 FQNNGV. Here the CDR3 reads CASSLVVRGRIGANVLTF. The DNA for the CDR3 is TGTGCCAGCAGCTTAGTAGTCAGGGGGCGAATCGGGGCCAACGTCCTGACTTTC.

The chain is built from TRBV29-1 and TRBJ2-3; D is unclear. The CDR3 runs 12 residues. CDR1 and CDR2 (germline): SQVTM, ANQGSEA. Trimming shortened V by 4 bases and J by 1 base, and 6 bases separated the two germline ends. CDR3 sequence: CSVADGTDTQYF. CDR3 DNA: TGCAGCGTTGCGGACGGCACAGATACGCAGTATTTT.

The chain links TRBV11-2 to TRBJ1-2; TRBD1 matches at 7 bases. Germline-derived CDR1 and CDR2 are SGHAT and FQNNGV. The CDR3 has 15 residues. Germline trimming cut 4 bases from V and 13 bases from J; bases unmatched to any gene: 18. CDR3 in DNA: TGTGCCAGCAGCTCGGGGCCGGGACAGCCCCGGGGATCCACCTTC. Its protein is CASSSGPGQPRGSTF. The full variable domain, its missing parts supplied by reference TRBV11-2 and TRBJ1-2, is EAGVAQSPRYKIIEKRQSVAFWCNPISGHATLYWYQQILGQGPKLLIQFQNNGVVDDSQLPKDRFSAERLKGVDSTLKIQPAKLEDSAVYLCASSSGPGQPRGSTFGSGTRLTVV.